These 32 T cell receptor beta chains were sequenced from one sample in a study of T cell responses to AZD1222 COVID-19 vaccine. The assay was immunoSEQ multiplex PCR, and TCRdb's table has in-frame clones only and misses some. Of more than 90,000 clones listed, 88% are singletons. The sample in question was peripheral blood, obtained 28 days after the second AZD1222 dose. The receptors were gathered from an adult who received the AZD1222 COVID-19 vaccine.

The V and J genes are TRBV10-3 and TRBJ2-7, with 11 bases lining up with TRBD2. This CDR3 comprises 15 residues. Germline V lookup: CDR1 ENHRY, CDR2 SYGVKD. The V and J ends lost 6 bases and 6 bases, in that order; junction bases with no gene match: 10. The CDR3 reads CAIRISGTSGLEQYF. The CDR3 nucleotides are TGTGCCATCAGGATCTCCGGGACTAGCGGACTCGAGCAGTACTTC.

The gene calls are TRBV11-2 and TRBJ2-7, with 7 bases lining up with TRBD1. The ends lost 1 base at V and 5 bases at J; junction bases unmatched: 11. The CDR3 has 16 residues. The V gene's germline CDR1 is SGHAT and CDR2 FQNNGV. The CDR3, as DNA: TGTGCCAGCAGCTTAGGCGTCGACAGGGTATCAGACGAGCAGTACTTC. This translates into CASSLGVDRVSDEQYF.

The chain recombines TRBV28 with TRBJ1-4; no firm D call. V lost 2 bases and J lost 5, with 6 bases in between. CDR3 length: 13 residues. Germline-derived CDR1 and CDR2 are MDHEN and SYDVKM. DNA of the CDR3: TGTGCCAGCAGTTTACCCAGGAATGAAAAACTGTTTTTT. It translates to CASSLPRNEKLFF.

In its sample, this clone was seen once. The rearrangement joins TRBV5-1 to TRBJ1-5; D not certain. The CDR3 loop spans 15 amino acids. The V and J ends lost 0 bases and 0 bases respectively, with 7 bases between them. The germline V gene has CDR1 SGHRS and CDR2 YFSETQ. The CDR3 loop is CASSLDGDSNQPQHF. The CDR3 coding sequence is TGCGCCAGCAGCTTGGACGGGGATAGCAATCAGCCCCAGCATTTT.

The gene calls are TRBV12-3 or TRBV12-4 and TRBJ2-1; D call uncertain. This CDR3 has 11 amino acids. Trimming cost V 6 bases and J 5 bases, with 5 bases left between them. This CDR3 is CASRFDNEQFF. For the CDR3, the DNA is TGTGCCAGCAGGTTTGACAATGAGCAGTTCTTC.

The V and J genes are TRBV7-9 and TRBJ2-3; 9 bases agree with TRBD2. V lost 2 bases, J lost 2 bases, and 2 bases stayed unmatched. The germline V gene encodes CDR1 SEHNR and CDR2 FQNEAQ (reference sequence). The CDR3 consists of 15 residues. The CDR3 protein is CASSLPSGNTDTQYF. The CDR3 region has the DNA TGTGCCAGCAGCTTACCTAGCGGGAACACAGATACGCAGTATTTT.

V gene TRBV2 combines with J gene TRBJ1-6; a possible D gene is TRBD1 (5 bases). Germline loops: CDR1 SNHLY, CDR2 FYNNEI. The CDR3 loop spans 13 amino acids. V lost 7 bases, J lost 7 bases, and 11 bases lay in between. The chain's CDR3 is CASTGTRNSPLHF. In nucleotides, the CDR3 is TGTGCCAGCACTGGGACTAGGAATTCACCCCTCCACTTT.

The V gene is TRBV2, the J gene TRBJ2-1; the D gene is possibly TRBD2 (6 bases). V lost 7 bases to trimming and J lost 6 bases, with 13 bases between them. The CDR3 loop spans 13 amino acids. Germline V CDR1 and CDR2: SNHLY, FYNNEI. This chain's CDR3 is CASMREFGNEQFF. CDR3 DNA sequence: TGTGCCAGCATGCGGGAATTCGGCAATGAGCAGTTCTTC.

The V gene is TRBV2, the J gene TRBJ1-2; D not resolved. Deletions cut 3 bases from V and 3 bases from J, with 5 bases between. The CDR3 is 12 amino acids. Germline-derived CDR1 and CDR2 are SNHLY and FYNNEI. The CDR3 nucleotides read TGTGCCAGCAGTGAGGGATACTATGGCTACACCTTC. Protein sequence: CASSEGYYGYTF. The full variable domain, its missing parts supplied by reference TRBV2 and TRBJ1-2, is EPEVTQTPSHQVTQMGQEVILRCVPISNHLYFYWYRQILGQKVEFLVSFYNNEISEKSEIFDDQFSVERPDGSNFTLKIRSTKLEDSAMYFCASSEGYYGYTFGSGTRLTVV.

The J gene is TRBJ1-4, the V gene TRBV11-2, with 7 bases identical to TRBD1. This CDR3 has 15 residues. V gave up 4 bases and J gave up 3 bases; unmatched junction bases: 5. In germline, CDR1 is SGHAT, CDR2 FQNNGV. Written as DNA, the CDR3 is TGTGCCAGCAGCTCCAGTGACAGGGCTAATGAAAAACTGTTTTTT. This translates into CASSSSDRANEKLFF. The whole variable domain, filled in from reference TRBV11-2 and TRBJ1-4, reads EAGVAQSPRYKIIEKRQSVAFWCNPISGHATLYWYQQILGQGPKLLIQFQNNGVVDDSQLPKDRFSAERLKGVDSTLKIQPAKLEDSAVYLCASSSSDRANEKLFFGSGTQLSVL.

The chain is built from TRBV14 and TRBJ1-2, with unresolved D. Germline V gene lookup returns CDR1 SGHDN and CDR2 FVKESK. This CDR3 is 12 amino acids long. V was shortened by 0 bases and J by 5 bases, with 4 bases between the two germline ends. The CDR3 loop reads CASSQDQYGYTF. Written as DNA, the CDR3 is TGTGCCAGCAGCCAAGATCAATATGGCTACACCTTC.

The rearrangement uses TRBV7-8 and TRBJ2-5, with D possibly matching TRBD2 (5 bases). Per the germline V gene, CDR1 is SGHVS and CDR2 is FQNEAQ. The CDR3 is 17 residues long. V was cut by 1 base and J by 6 bases, with 21 bases left in between. CDR3 residues: CASSLGRGWDVRKTQYF. CDR3 nucleotide sequence: TGTGCCAGCAGCTTAGGTAGAGGGTGGGATGTCCGGAAGACCCAGTACTTC. Complete variable domain (other parts from reference TRBV7-8 and TRBJ2-5): GAGVSQSPRYKVAKRGQDVALRCDPISGHVSLFWYQQALGQGPEFLTYFQNEAQLDKSGLPSDRFFAERPEGSVSTLKIQRTQQEDSAVYLCASSLGRGWDVRKTQYFGPGTRLLVL.

The chain carries TRBV27 and TRBJ2-7, with D tentatively TRBD1 or TRBD2 (5 bases each). The CDR3 is 12 residues long. CDR1 and CDR2 from the germline V gene are MNHEY and SMNVEV (reference sequence). Trimming left V 5 bases short and J 6 bases short, with 11 bases between. CDR3 nucleotide sequence: TGTGCCAGCAGTATCGGGACCTCCGAGCAGTACTTC. Translation: CASSIGTSEQYF.

V and J are TRBV7-2 and TRBJ2-1; 10 bases align to TRBD1. CDR3 length: 13 amino acids. Trimming removed 6 bases from V and 9 bases from J; junction bases left unmatched: 5. Germline V gene sequence: CDR1 SGHTA, CDR2 FQGNSA. In DNA, the CDR3 is TGTGCCAGCAGTTGGACAGGGGGAAGTGAGCAGTTCTTC. Its protein product is CASSWTGGSEQFF.

The V and J genes are TRBV2 and TRBJ2-3; D not certain. There are 12 residues in the CDR3. V dropped 0 bases and J dropped 2 bases, with 0 bases sitting between them. CDR1 is SNHLY and CDR2 is FYNNEI in the germline V gene. The DNA for the CDR3 is TGTGCCAGCAGTGAAGCCACAGATACGCAGTATTTT. Its protein product is CASSEATDTQYF. Full variable domain (outside the CDR3, taken from reference TRBV2 and TRBJ2-3): EPEVTQTPSHQVTQMGQEVILRCVPISNHLYFYWYRQILGQKVEFLVSFYNNEISEKSEIFDDQFSVERPDGSNFTLKIRSTKLEDSAMYFCASSEATDTQYFGPGTRLTVL.

The chain combines TRBV2 with TRBJ2-1; D is possibly TRBD1 or TRBD2 (5 bases each). Germline values: CDR1 SNHLY, CDR2 FYNNEI. The V end lost 0 bases, the J end lost 6 bases, and 21 bases lay between the germline ends. The CDR3 is made up of 18 amino acids. In DNA, the CDR3 is TGTGCCAGCAGTGAAGCAGGGACGGGGATCCCGAGGGTCAATGAGCAGTTCTTC. This encodes CASSEAGTGIPRVNEQFF.

This chain joins TRBV7-6 and TRBJ2-7, with 7 bases identical to TRBD1. Germline loops: CDR1 SGHVS, CDR2 FNYEAQ. The CDR3 runs to 15 residues. J lost 2 bases, V lost 6 bases, and 10 bases had no gene match. CDR3 nucleotide sequence: TGTGCCAGCAGATACGGGACAGATCGCACCTACGAGCAGTACTTC. Translation: CASRYGTDRTYEQYF.

The rearrangement joins TRBV5-8 to TRBJ1-5; D remains unclear. From germline, CDR1 is SGHTS and CDR2 YDEGEE. V dropped 0 bases and J dropped 7 bases, with 14 bases sitting between them. CDR3 length: 15 amino acids. Here the CDR3 reads CASSLVWSGHQPQHF. The CDR3 DNA sequence: TGTGCCAGCAGCTTGGTTTGGTCAGGTCACCAGCCCCAGCATTTT.

The rearrangement links TRBV27 to TRBJ2-7, with unresolved D. The CDR3 totals 15 residues. The V end was cut by 3 bases, the J end by 0 bases, with 12 bases between. Germline-derived CDR1 and CDR2 are MNHEY and SMNVEV (reference sequence). Here the CDR3 DNA reads TGTGCCAGCAGTTTCCGTGACTTGTTCTCCTACGAGCAGTACTTC. This codes for CASSFRDLFSYEQYF.

This chain uses TRBV28 with TRBJ1-3; D may be TRBD1 (5 bases). The CDR3 spans 15 residues. Germline V gene sequence: CDR1 MDHEN, CDR2 SYDVKM. Trimming removed 5 bases at V and 4 bases at J, with 15 bases between. The CDR3 loop is CASSQLGVSGNTIYF. The CDR3 DNA follows: TGTGCCAGCAGTCAACTAGGGGTTTCGGGAAACACCATATATTTT.

This clone was seen a handful of times. V usage is TRBV2 and J usage is TRBJ2-5; possible D gene TRBD1, 6 bases. The CDR3 extends over 14 amino acids. V gave up 4 bases and J gave up 4 bases, with 13 bases separating them. Germline-derived CDR1 and CDR2 are SNHLY and FYNNEI. The DNA for the CDR3 is TGTGCCAGCAGTGGCTTATTACAGGGAGAGACCCAGTACTTC. Its protein is CASSGLLQGETQYF.

V is TRBV4-1 and J is TRBJ2-5; TRBD2 might be the D (6 bases). V lost 0 bases and J lost 4, with 9 bases in between. The CDR3 has 14 residues. Germline loops: CDR1 MGHRA, CDR2 YSYEKL. The CDR3 loop reads CASSQDPAGETQYF. Written as DNA, the CDR3 is TGCGCCAGCAGCCAAGATCCAGCGGGAGAGACCCAGTACTTC.

In the case of this clone: The junction departs from germline at one end; a sequencing error may be responsible. This chain connects TRBV11-2 to TRBJ2-7; D may be TRBD1 or TRBD2 (6 bases each). Germline V gene sequence: CDR1 SGHAT, CDR2 FQNNGV. The CDR3 length is 14 residues. CDR3 sequence: CASRLGGNPYEQYF. In DNA, the CDR3 is TGTGCCAGCAGGTTAGGGGGGAATCCCTACGAGCAGTACTTC.

V usage is TRBV6-5 and J usage is TRBJ1-1; TRBD1 matches at 7 bases. Germline CDR1 MNHEY, CDR2 SVGAGI. CDR3 length: 14 amino acids. V was pared by 10 bases and J by 4 bases, with 12 bases of the junction left unmatched. CDR3 bases: TGTGCCACCCTAGAGACAGGGCATGGCACTGAAGCTTTCTTT. Its translation is CATLETGHGTEAFF.

V gene TRBV6-5 combines with J gene TRBJ1-2, with 7 bases that match TRBD1. Germline V gene sequence: CDR1 MNHEY, CDR2 SVGAGI. V lost 6 bases and J lost 8; bases outside the gene matches: 15. The CDR3 totals 15 residues. The CDR3 DNA sequence: TGTGCCAGCAGCCGAGACAGGGATTCAAGGTTGGGCTACACCTTC. This codes for CASSRDRDSRLGYTF.

The chain carries TRBV6-5 and TRBJ2-7; D might be TRBD2 (6 bases). Between the trimmed V and J ends, which lost 5 bases and 2 bases, there was a span of 13 bases. The CDR3 extends over 14 amino acids. The germline V gene encodes CDR1 MNHEY and CDR2 SVGAGI. DNA for the CDR3: TGTGCCAGCAGTAATGGAGGGGTTACCTACGAGCAGTACTTC. Translation: CASSNGGVTYEQYF.

The chain couples TRBV28 to TRBJ2-7; TRBD2 aligns across 14 bases. Trimming took 7 bases from V and 6 from J; bases not matched to a gene: 5. The CDR3 sequence is 14 residues long. Germline V CDR1 and CDR2: MDHEN, SYDVKM. The CDR3 DNA is TGTGCCAGCATTAAAGGGACTAGCGGGAGCGAGCAGTACTTC. Translation: CASIKGTSGSEQYF.

CDR3 amino acids: CASSYAGGVYTEAFF. CDR3 sequence (DNA): TGTGCCAGCAGCTACGCTGGGGGCGTATATACTGAAGCTTTCTTT. The chain combines TRBV7-8 with TRBJ1-1, with D perhaps TRBD1 (6 bases). V was trimmed by 4 bases and J by 5 bases, leaving 17 bases between them. CDR1 and CDR2 (germline): SGHVS, FQNEAQ. The CDR3 extends over 15 amino acids.

Here the CDR3 reads CASSPRGEFKVEAFF. In nucleotides, the CDR3 is TGTGCCAGCTCACCTCGAGGGGAGTTCAAGGTTGAAGCTTTCTTT. This sequence joins TRBV18 and TRBJ1-1, with TRBD1 as a possible D gene (5 bases). The CDR3 loop spans 15 amino acids. Trimming shortened V by 3 bases and J by 7 bases, and 18 bases separated the two germline ends. Germline lookup yields CDR1 KGHSH and CDR2 LQKENI.

This chain joins TRBV6-6 and TRBJ2-7, with D possibly matching TRBD1 (6 bases). This CDR3 spans 13 amino acids. V lost 6 bases to trimming and J lost 6 bases, with 15 bases between them. CDR1 is MNHNY, CDR2 SVGAGI, per germline (reference sequence). CDR3 in amino acids: CASRPTGLVEQYF. Here the CDR3 DNA reads TGTGCCAGCAGGCCAACAGGGCTGGTCGAGCAGTACTTC.

V is TRBV30 and J is TRBJ1-4; 9 bases match TRBD1. The length of the CDR3 is 15 residues. With 0 bases clipped from V and 8 bases from J, the junction kept 7 bases outside the gene matches. Germline lookup yields CDR1 GTSNPN and CDR2 SVGIG (reference sequence). The CDR3 sequence: CAWSVRGQGEEKLFF. The CDR3 coding sequence is TGTGCCTGGAGTGTACGGGGACAGGGAGAGGAAAAACTGTTTTTT.

The chain combines TRBV3-1 (or the pseudogene TRBV3-2) with TRBJ2-5; TRBD2 might be the D (5 bases). The CDR3 length is 17 residues. In germline, CDR1 is LGHDT, CDR2 YNNKEL (reference sequence). The V end was cut by 0 bases, the J end by 4 bases, with 18 bases between. CDR3 bases: TGTGCCAGCAGCCAAGATAGAGGGAGTAGACACAGAGAGACCCAGTACTTC. This codes for CASSQDRGSRHRETQYF.